The 11 T cell receptor beta chains in this list originate from one sample, sequenced in a study of T cell repertoires in cytomegalovirus infection. Each CDR3 protein is one row after TCRdb ran MiXCR on the reads. This table has about half a million distinct CDR3 sequences, about 33% appearing once. These receptors' targets are unknown. Sequencing was performed on cultured PBMCs, taken from culture after CMV antigen stimulation. These TCRs come from a human donor in good health (CMV status not recorded). Some clones in this sample may be carry-over from other donors' samples.

This clonotype was found a few times. The chain is built from TRBV12-3 or TRBV12-4 and TRBJ1-1; 10 bases align to TRBD1. CDR3 size: 12 residues. Unmatched junction bases numbered 5, after V lost 10 bases and J lost 6 bases. The CDR3 nucleotides are TGTGCCACAGAAGGACAGGGGGCTGAAGCTTTCTTT. Residues: CATEGQGAEAFF.

The table lists this clonotype with a count of one. The CDR3 coding sequence is TGCAGTGCGTCGGGACAGTCGGAGGCTTTGCAGTACTTC. This translates into CSASGQSEALQYF. This chain uses TRBV20-1 with TRBJ2-7; 7 nucleotides line up with TRBD1. Per germline, CDR1 DFQATT and CDR2 SNEGSKA (reference sequence). The J segment lost 9 bases and the V segment lost 6 bases, leaving 14 bases of the junction unmatched. This CDR3 contains 13 residues.

This clonotype was seen more than once but under ten times. CDR3 in DNA: TGTGCCAGCAGCCTAGGCTCGACCTATAATTCACCCCTCCACTTT. The encoded protein is CASSLGSTYNSPLHF. The rearrangement links TRBV7-2 to TRBJ1-6, with D hard to call. The CDR3 has 15 amino acids. Deletions cut 5 bases from V and 2 bases from J, with 10 bases between. The germline V gene has CDR1 SGHTA and CDR2 FQGNSA.

The V and J genes are TRBV11-1 and TRBJ2-7, with a tentative D call TRBD2 (6 bases). CDR1 and CDR2 (germline): SGHAT, FQDESV (reference sequence). The ends were cut back, 1 base at V and 7 bases at J, with 29 bases in the middle. The CDR3 is 19 amino acids. In nucleotides, the CDR3 is TGTGCCAGCAGCTTAGAACGTGGGGTGGATAGCGGAGCTTTATGGGAGCAGTACTTC. This codes for CASSLERGVDSGALWEQYF.

The chain recombines TRBV6-8 with TRBJ2-1; TRBD2 aligns across 7 bases. This CDR3 is 16 amino acids long. CDR1 is MNHGY and CDR2 is SAAAGT in the germline V gene. V dropped 5 bases and J dropped 9; count of bases not matched to a gene: 16. CDR3 loop: CASSPLLAGVGGEQFF. CDR3 DNA sequence: TGTGCCAGCAGTCCCTTGCTGGCGGGAGTCGGTGGTGAGCAGTTCTTC.

This clonotype was seen repeatedly, ten times or more. V is TRBV7-2 and J is TRBJ2-3; D gene ambiguous. Trimming pared 4 bases from V and 1 base from J, leaving 6 bases between. CDR1 and CDR2 (germline): SGHTA, FQGNSA. CDR3 size: 13 residues. The CDR3 nucleotides read TGTGCCAGCAGCTCTAGTGGCACAGATACGCAGTATTTT. This codes for CASSSSGTDTQYF.

V is TRBV4-3 and J is TRBJ2-7, with a tentative D call TRBD1 (6 bases). Between the trimmed V and J ends, which lost 0 bases and 2 bases, there was a span of 11 bases. The CDR3 consists of 15 residues. The germline gives CDR1 LGHNA, CDR2 YSLEER. This CDR3 is CASSQDIKGAYEQYF. DNA for the CDR3: TGCGCCAGCAGCCAAGATATCAAGGGGGCCTACGAGCAGTACTTC.

The gene calls are TRBV7-2 and TRBJ1-6, with D perhaps TRBD1 (5 bases). The CDR3 consists of 16 residues. Trimming took off 1 base at V and 6 bases at J, with 13 bases between the two ends. Per the germline V gene, CDR1 is SGHTA and CDR2 is FQGNSA. CDR3 DNA: TGTGCCAGCAGCTTAGGGGCGGGGGACGGTAATTCACCCCTCCACTTT. It specifies CASSLGAGDGNSPLHF.

This chain uses TRBV6-2 or TRBV6-3 with TRBJ1-5; D possibly corresponds to TRBD1 (6 bases). In germline, CDR1 is MNHEY, CDR2 SVGEGT. Trimming left V 5 bases short and J 4 bases short, with 9 bases between. The CDR3 has 13 amino acids. The CDR3 is CASSTGINQPQHF. The CDR3 nucleotides read TGTGCCAGCAGTACAGGGATTAATCAGCCCCAGCATTTT.

The chain has TRBV20-1 and TRBJ1-1, with D hard to call. V lost 3 bases to trimming and J lost 1 base, with 12 bases between them. The CDR3 consists of 14 residues. The germline V gene has CDR1 DFQATT and CDR2 SNEGSKA (reference sequence). In nucleotides, the CDR3 is TGCAGTGCTAGCTCAGATGAACCGAACACTGAAGCTTTCTTT. It translates to CSASSDEPNTEAFF.

The rearrangement uses TRBV19 and TRBJ1-1; tentative D call: TRBD1 (5 bases). The CDR3 has 15 residues. Trimming took 9 bases from V and 4 from J, leaving 21 bases between them. CDR1 and CDR2 (germline): LNHDA, SQIVND (reference sequence). In DNA, the CDR3 is TGTGCCAGAGAGGGGTCGCACCCCTTGGGCACTGAAGCTTTCTTT. This encodes CAREGSHPLGTEAFF.